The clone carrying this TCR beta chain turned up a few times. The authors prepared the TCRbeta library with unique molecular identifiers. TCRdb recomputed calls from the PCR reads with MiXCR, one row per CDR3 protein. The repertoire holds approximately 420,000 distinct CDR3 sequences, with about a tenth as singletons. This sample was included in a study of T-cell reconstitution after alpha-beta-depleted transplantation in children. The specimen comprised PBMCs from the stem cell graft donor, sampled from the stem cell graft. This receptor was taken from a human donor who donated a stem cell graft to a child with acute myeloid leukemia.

CDR3 sequence: CSVGTGVRQPQHF. The CDR3 DNA reads as TGCAGTGTAGGGACAGGCGTGAGGCAGCCCCAGCATTTT. The genes are TRBV20-1 and TRBJ1-5; 8 bases are a match to TRBD1. With V trimmed by 7 bases and J by 7 bases, 9 bases remained unmatched. This CDR3 is built from 13 residues. Looked up from germline, CDR1 is DFQATT and CDR2 is SNEGSKA (reference sequence).